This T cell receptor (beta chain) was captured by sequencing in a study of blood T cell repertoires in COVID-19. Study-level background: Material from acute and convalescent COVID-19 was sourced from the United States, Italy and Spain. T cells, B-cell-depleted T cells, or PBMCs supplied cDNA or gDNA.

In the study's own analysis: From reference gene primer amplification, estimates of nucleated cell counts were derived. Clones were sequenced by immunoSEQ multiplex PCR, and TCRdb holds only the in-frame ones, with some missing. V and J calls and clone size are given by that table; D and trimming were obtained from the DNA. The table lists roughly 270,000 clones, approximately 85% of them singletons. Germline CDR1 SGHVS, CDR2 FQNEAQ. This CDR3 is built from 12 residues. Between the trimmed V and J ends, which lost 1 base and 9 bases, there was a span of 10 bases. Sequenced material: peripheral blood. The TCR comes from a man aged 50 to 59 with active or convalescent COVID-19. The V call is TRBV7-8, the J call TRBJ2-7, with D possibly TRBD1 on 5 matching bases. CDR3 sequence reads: CASSLGQGVQYF. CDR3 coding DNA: TGTGCCAGCAGCTTAGGGCAAGGGGTGCAGTACTTC.